Presented here are 2 T cell receptor beta chains from one specimen sequenced in a study of human T cells and chemical hapten exposure. Time point indicated: healthy volunteer bleed at 2 weeks. Extraction yielded total RNA from whole blood (unfractionated). TCRdb re-called the RACE reads with MiXCR, one entry per CDR3 protein. The sample includes roughly 130,000 distinct CDR3 sequences, about 9.4% of them seen just once. The sample was whole blood. The receptors were sampled from a male donor in good health. Some clones in this sample may be carry-over from other donors' samples.

The chain employs TRBV7-9 and TRBJ2-5; D is perhaps TRBD1 (6 bases). Trimming stripped 3 bases from V and 5 bases from J, with 13 bases between. Germline V lookup: CDR1 SEHNR, CDR2 FQNEAQ (reference sequence). The CDR3 is 14 residues long. The CDR3 sequence: CASSFPGDGETQYF. The CDR3 DNA reads TGTGCCAGCAGCTTCCCAGGGGATGGGGAGACCCAGTACTTC.

Concerning this clonotype: A much larger clonotype is one base distant, so this may be a read error. The V call is TRBV27, the J call TRBJ2-5; D is possibly TRBD1 (5 bases). From germline, CDR1 is MNHEY and CDR2 SMNVEV (reference sequence). The CDR3 runs to 13 residues. CDR3 amino acids: CAISLPGKETQYF. The CDR3 DNA follows: TGTGCCATCAGTTTACCAGGGAAAGAGACCCAGTACTTC.